The source of this T cell receptor beta chain is a study of patients and donors after allogeneic stem cell transplantation (TCRdb year 2020). Library method: RT-PCR. TCRdb shows the sequencer as NextSeq 550. Clones were called with MiXCR by TCRdb after fastp trimmed the public reads at Q25, and only in-frame beta chains were retained. Entries that share a CDR3 protein sequence are merged under the most common genes and DNA. Counted in this sample were roughly 880,000 distinct CDR3 sequences; roughly 18% of them appeared once. The ten largest make up roughly 6.4% of the sample. Spanning cysteine to phenylalanine, the CDR3 consists of 15 amino acids. Of the read, only the CDR3 DNA is kept; its 45 bases are in frame from base 1. V is pruned by 8 bases and J by 5 bases, leaving 8 bases of the junction without a gene match. For CDR1 and CDR2, the germline V gene lists ENHRY and SYGVKD. This clonotype came up a few times. This receptor's antigen is unknown. It has no much larger one-base neighbor in the sample; base qualities were not kept.

This chain is built from TRBV10-3 and TRBJ2-2; 10 bases in between match TRBD1. Input material: blood, either unsorted or a sorted T cell fraction (not recorded which). The receptor comes from a human donor who was either an allogeneic HSCT recipient or a stem cell or donor lymphocyte infusion donor (not recorded which). It is not recorded whose cells these are; they may come from a transplant donor. The nucleotide sequence reads TGTGCCATCGGGAGTAGGGGACAGGGGACCGGGGAGCTGTTTTTT. Translated, it reads CAIGSRGQGTGELFF.